A single sample is the source of the 9 T cell receptor beta chains below, sequenced in a study of shared clonotypes between healthy human individuals. Sequenced by immunoSEQ multiplex PCR; TCRdb stores in-frame clones only, minus some. The data contain some 200,000 clones, 60% to 70% of them singletons. The sequencing sample was made of memory CD4+ T cells sorted from blood. The subset here: CD45RA-negative fraction. These receptors were taken from a man aged 30-40 years in good health.

The rearrangement joins TRBV7-2 to TRBJ1-4; D is possibly TRBD1 (6 bases). With 3 bases removed from V and 5 bases from J, the gap between germline ends came to 13 bases. This CDR3 region has 15 residues. The germline gives CDR1 SGHTA, CDR2 FQGNSA. CDR3 nucleotide sequence: TGTGCCAGCAGCTTGGGGGGACACCTCAATGAAAAACTGTTTTTT. It codes for CASSLGGHLNEKLFF.

This clone was detected a few times. V and J are TRBV6-1 and TRBJ2-7; TRBD2 aligns across 9 bases. The trim removed 3 bases at V and 2 bases at J, leaving 5 bases unmatched. Germline CDR1 is MNHNS and CDR2 is SASEGT. The CDR3 runs to 15 residues. The CDR3 region has the DNA TGTGCCAGCAGTGACGGGACTAGCCTCCCCTACGAGCAGTACTTC. Translation gives CASSDGTSLPYEQYF.

The V and J genes are TRBV9 and TRBJ2-2; D gene uncertain. Germline CDR1 reads SGDLS; CDR2 reads YYNGEE. This CDR3 is built from 13 residues. V gave up 0 bases and J gave up 9 bases, with 9 bases separating them. The CDR3 nucleotides are TGTGCCAGCAGCGTAGATGTGTTTCGGGAGCTGTTTTTT. This gives the protein CASSVDVFRELFF.

V usage is TRBV6-6 and J usage is TRBJ2-5, with D possibly being TRBD2 (5 bases). Germline V gene lookup returns CDR1 MNHNY and CDR2 SVGAGI (reference sequence). This CDR3 comprises 10 residues. V was clipped by 11 bases and J by 4 bases, with 8 bases between them. The chain's CDR3 is CAGGRETQYF. For the CDR3, the DNA is TGTGCCGGCGGGCGAGAGACCCAGTACTTC.

This clone showed up just a few times. CDR3 loop: CASIGHQAGAREQYF. The CDR3 DNA reads TGTGCCAGTATTGGTCACCAAGCGGGAGCTAGAGAGCAGTACTTC. The rearrangement joins TRBV19 to TRBJ2-7; 8 bases line up with TRBD2. Germline CDR1 is LNHDA and CDR2 is SQIVND (reference sequence). The CDR3 contains 15 residues. V was clipped by 7 bases and J by 7 bases; unmatched bases: 15.

The gene calls are TRBV18 and TRBJ1-1, with D possibly being TRBD1 (5 bases). This CDR3 spans 12 amino acids. V lost 5 bases and J lost 7, with 11 bases in between. The germline V gene has CDR1 KGHSH and CDR2 LQKENI. CDR3 DNA sequence: TGTGCCAGCTCAACTCGGGACGGTGAAGCTTTCTTT. It encodes CASSTRDGEAFF.

This clone was observed many times. V usage is TRBV25-1 and J usage is TRBJ2-5; 12 bases fit TRBD1. Losses at the gene ends were 4 bases for V and 3 bases for J; bases not matched to a gene: 12. The length of the CDR3 is 18 residues. Germline V gene lookup returns CDR1 MGHDK and CDR2 SYGVNS. The CDR3 nucleotides read TGTGCCAGCAGTGGGACCGGGACAGGGGGCCGGAAGGAAGAGACCCAGTACTTC. Its protein is CASSGTGTGGRKEETQYF.

The chain has TRBV9 and TRBJ2-2, with D possibly matching TRBD2 (5 bases). Germline CDR1 is SGDLS and CDR2 is YYNGEE. The CDR3 is 17 residues long. V was trimmed by 2 bases and J by 2 bases, leaving 16 bases between them. CDR3 loop: CASSVQTAARNTGELFF. The CDR3 region has the DNA TGTGCCAGCAGCGTCCAAACAGCGGCCAGAAACACCGGGGAGCTGTTTTTT. Supplemented by reference TRBV9 and TRBJ2-2, the full variable domain reads DSGVTQTPKHLITATGQRVTLRCSPRSGDLSVYWYQQSLDQGLQFLIQYYNGEERAKGNILERFSAQQFPDLHSELNLSSLELGDSALYFCASSVQTAARNTGELFFGEGSRLTVL.

On this clone itself: The junction shows a germline mismatch at one end, possibly a read error. At the DNA level, this CDR3 is encoded by other sequences in the same sample as well. The chain combines TRBV6-6 with TRBJ2-2; D is perhaps TRBD2 (6 bases). Germline values: CDR1 MNHNY, CDR2 SVGAGI (reference sequence). The CDR3 has 14 amino acids. CDR3 in amino acids: CAIQGLFDTGELFF. The CDR3 region has the DNA TGCGCCATTCAGGGACTTTTCGACACCGGGGAGCTGTTTTTT.